The rows below give T cell receptor beta chains drawn from one sample of a study of OX40 agonist ivuxolimab in advanced cancers. TCRdb's copy holds only in-frame clones and misses some; the assay was immunoSEQ multiplex PCR. The sample lists roughly 43,000 clones; approximately 85% were seen once. Specimen: CD4+ or CD8+ T cells sorted from blood, collected in a trial of the OX40 agonist ivuxolimab. These receptors all stem from an adult with an advanced solid tumor such as melanoma, head and neck, liver or kidney cancer. Each CDR3 is given with its conserved first and last residue. Each record gives: V gene, D gene, J gene, CDR3 protein. The D gene is left open where the match is weak.

TRBV9	NA	TRBJ2-7	CASSPTGEVYEQYF
TRBV2	TRBD1	TRBJ1-2	CASSGVGGRGYGYTF
TRBV11-1	TRBD2	TRBJ2-5	CASSLAGGSGRDETQYF
TRBV27	NA	TRBJ2-7	CASRGGYEQYF
TRBV19	NA	TRBJ1-5	CASSMGPESDRVF
TRBV6-1	NA	TRBJ1-1	CASSSNTEAFF
TRBV4-2	NA	TRBJ2-7	CASSQEGRSYEQYF
TRBV4-1	NA	TRBJ1-4	CASSQDWRGATNEKLFF
TRBV5-6	NA	TRBJ2-5	CASSWDLSQETQYF
TRBV14	NA	TRBJ2-5	CASSQLAAGQETQYF
TRBV13	NA	TRBJ1-1	CASSQTPGFSTEAFF
TRBV5-6	NA	TRBJ1-2	CASSLRRGLVYGYTF
TRBV7-9	NA	TRBJ1-2	CASSTSWTDVNYGYTF
TRBV5-1	NA	TRBJ2-2	CASSLGAVTNTGELFF
TRBV6-1	NA	TRBJ2-7	CASSEAGGASEQYF
TRBV2	NA	TRBJ1-5	CASSDLLSNQPQHF
TRBV10-3	NA	TRBJ1-2	CAIRQRDEGYTF
TRBV5-6	TRBD1	TRBJ1-5	CASSSDREPQHF
TRBV19	NA	TRBJ2-7	CASSIGQNYEQYF
TRBV4-3	NA	TRBJ1-6	CASSQDSIRSSYNSPLHF